This entry is about one T cell receptor (beta chain). Caucasian adults living in Nashville, Tennessee, provided all samples. In the CD4+ fraction, cells were divided into CD45RA+ naive and CD45RA-negative memory subsets. Repertoires were generated with immunoSEQ multiplex PCR, while TCRdb's copy carries only in-frame clones and drops some. The sample shows about 1.4 million clones, roughly 96% of them seen only once. V was shortened by 3 bases and J by 0 bases, with 14 bases between the two germline ends. The germline V gene encodes CDR1 SGHAT and CDR2 FQNNGV. The CDR3 sequence is 16 residues long. The data are from a study of shared clonotypes between healthy human individuals.

The sequenced material came from naive CD4+ T cells sorted from blood. Subset in this sample: CD45RA+ positively selected. The chain combines TRBV11-2 with TRBJ1-2, with a tentative D call TRBD1 (5 bases). This TCR was recovered from a man aged 25 to 45 in good health. DNA for the CDR3: TGTGCCAGCAGCTTTAAGAGGACACAACCTAACTATGGCTACACCTTC. It encodes CASSFKRTQPNYGYTF.